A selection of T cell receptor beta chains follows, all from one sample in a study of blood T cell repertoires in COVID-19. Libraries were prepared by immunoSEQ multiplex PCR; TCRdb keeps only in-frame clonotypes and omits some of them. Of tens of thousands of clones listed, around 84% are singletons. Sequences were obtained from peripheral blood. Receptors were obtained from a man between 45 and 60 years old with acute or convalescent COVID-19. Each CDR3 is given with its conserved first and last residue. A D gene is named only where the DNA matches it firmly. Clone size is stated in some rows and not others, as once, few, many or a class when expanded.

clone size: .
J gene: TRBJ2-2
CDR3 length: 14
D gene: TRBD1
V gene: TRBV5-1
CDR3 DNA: TGCGCCAGCAGCTCACCGCAGGGGGCCGGGGAGCTGTTTTTT
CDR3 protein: CASSSPQGAGELFF

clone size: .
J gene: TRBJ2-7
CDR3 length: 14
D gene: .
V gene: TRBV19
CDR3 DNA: TGTGCCAGTAGTATGGGCGGGGCAACCTACGAGCAGTACTTC
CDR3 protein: CASSMGGATYEQYF

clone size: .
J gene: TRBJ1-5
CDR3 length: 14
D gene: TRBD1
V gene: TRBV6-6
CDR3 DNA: TGTGCCAGCAATGCACGGGACAGAAATCAGCCCCAGCATTTT
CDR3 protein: CASNARDRNQPQHF

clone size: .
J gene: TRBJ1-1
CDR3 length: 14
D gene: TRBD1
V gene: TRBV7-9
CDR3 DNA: TGTGCCAGCAGCCAAAGAGGGACAGGGGGCGAGGCTTTCTTT
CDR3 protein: CASSQRGTGGEAFF

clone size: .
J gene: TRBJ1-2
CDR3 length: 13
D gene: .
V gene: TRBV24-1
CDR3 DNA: TGTGCCACCAGCGAGATATCCTGGTATGGCTACACCTTC
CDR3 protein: CATSEISWYGYTF

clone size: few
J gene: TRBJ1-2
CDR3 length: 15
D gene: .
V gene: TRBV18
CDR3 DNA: TGTGCCAGCTCACCACCTCCGCCGGGGGGCTATGGCTACACCTTC
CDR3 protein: CASSPPPPGGYGYTF

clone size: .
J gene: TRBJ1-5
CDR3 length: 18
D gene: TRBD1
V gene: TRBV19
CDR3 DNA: TGTGCCAGTAGTATAGTAGGGGCGACAGGGGTAGGCAATCAGCCCCAGCATTTT
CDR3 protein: CASSIVGATGVGNQPQHF

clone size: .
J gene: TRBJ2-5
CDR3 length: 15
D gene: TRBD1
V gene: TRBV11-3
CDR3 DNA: TGTGCCAGCAGCTCAACCGGGACAGGTAGAGAGACCCAGTACTTC
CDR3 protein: CASSSTGTGRETQYF

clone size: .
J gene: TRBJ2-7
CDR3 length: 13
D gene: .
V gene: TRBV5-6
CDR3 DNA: TGTGCCAGCAGCTATACAGGGTTCGACGAGCAGTACTTC
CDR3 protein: CASSYTGFDEQYF

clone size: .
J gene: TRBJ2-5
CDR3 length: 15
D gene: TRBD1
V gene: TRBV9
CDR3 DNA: TGTGCCAGCAGCGTATGGACAGGGCCTCAAGAGACCCAGTACTTC
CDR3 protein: CASSVWTGPQETQYF

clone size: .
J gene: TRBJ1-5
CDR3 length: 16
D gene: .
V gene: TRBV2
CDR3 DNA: TGTGCCAGCAGTGAAGACAGGAGCTATAGCAATCAGCCCCAGCATTTT
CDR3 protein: CASSEDRSYSNQPQHF

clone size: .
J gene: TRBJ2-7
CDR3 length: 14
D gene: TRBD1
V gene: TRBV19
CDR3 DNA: TGTGCCAGTAGTCCCGGAGGGACAGGAGCCGAGCAGTACTTC
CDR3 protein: CASSPGGTGAEQYF

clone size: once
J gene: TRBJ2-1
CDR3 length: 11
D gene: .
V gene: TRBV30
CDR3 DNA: TGTGCCTGGAGTTCTGAGCAAGAGCAGTTCTTC
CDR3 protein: CAWSSEQEQFF

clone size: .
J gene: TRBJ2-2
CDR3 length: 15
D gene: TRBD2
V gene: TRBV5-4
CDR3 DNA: TGTGCCAGCAGCTTCACTAGCGGGACGGACGGGGAGCTGTTTTTT
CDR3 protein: CASSFTSGTDGELFF

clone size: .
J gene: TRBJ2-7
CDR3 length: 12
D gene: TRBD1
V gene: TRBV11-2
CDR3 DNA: TGTGCCAGCAGCTTACGGGACAGGGAGCAGTACTTC
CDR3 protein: CASSLRDREQYF

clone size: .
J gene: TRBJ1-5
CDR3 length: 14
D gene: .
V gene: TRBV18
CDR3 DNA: TGTGCCAGCTCACTCGGACGAGAGGGTCAGCCCCAGCATTTT
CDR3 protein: CASSLGREGQPQHF

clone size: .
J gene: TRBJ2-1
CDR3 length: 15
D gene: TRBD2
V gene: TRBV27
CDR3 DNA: TGTGCCAGCAGTTCTCCGGGACTAGCCTACAATGAGCAGTTCTTC
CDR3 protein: CASSSPGLAYNEQFF

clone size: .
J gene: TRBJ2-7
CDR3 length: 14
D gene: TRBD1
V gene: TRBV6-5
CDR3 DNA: TGTGCCAGCAGTTACGGGACAGAGATTTACGAGCAGTACTTC
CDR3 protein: CASSYGTEIYEQYF

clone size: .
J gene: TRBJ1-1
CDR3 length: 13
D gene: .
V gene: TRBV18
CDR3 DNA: TGTGCCAGCTCACCCCGGAGGGAGGGTGAAGCTTTCTTT
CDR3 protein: CASSPRREGEAFF

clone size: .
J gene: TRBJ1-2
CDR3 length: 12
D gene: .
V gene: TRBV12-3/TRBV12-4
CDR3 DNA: TGTGCCAGCAGTTTTGGGACATATGGCTACACCTTC
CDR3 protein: CASSFGTYGYTF

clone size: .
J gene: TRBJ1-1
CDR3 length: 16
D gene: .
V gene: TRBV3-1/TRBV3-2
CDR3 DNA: TGTGCCAGCAGCCAAGGGGTGGGTCAGGGAGGCTCTGAAGCTTTCTTT
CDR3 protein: CASSQGVGQGGSEAFF